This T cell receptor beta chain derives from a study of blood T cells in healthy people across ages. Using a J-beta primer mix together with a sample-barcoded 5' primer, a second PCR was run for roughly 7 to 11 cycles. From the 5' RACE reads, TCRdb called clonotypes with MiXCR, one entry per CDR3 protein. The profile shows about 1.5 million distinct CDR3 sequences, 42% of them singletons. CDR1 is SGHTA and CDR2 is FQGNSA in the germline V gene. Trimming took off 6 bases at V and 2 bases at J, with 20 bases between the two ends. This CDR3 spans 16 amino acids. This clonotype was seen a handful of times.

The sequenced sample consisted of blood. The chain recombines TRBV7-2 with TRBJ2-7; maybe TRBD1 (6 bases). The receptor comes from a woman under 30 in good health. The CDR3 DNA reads TGTGCCAGCAGTTCTGACGACAGGTTTGAGCCCTACGAGCAGTACTTC. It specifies CASSSDDRFEPYEQYF.